This entry lists 2 T cell receptor beta chains sequenced from one sample in a study of blood T cell repertoires in COVID-19. Produced via immunoSEQ multiplex PCR; TCRdb's table is partial and in-frame only. The sample lists more than 200,000 clones; 84% were seen once. The material sequenced was peripheral blood. These receptors were taken from a man in his sixties with acute or convalescent COVID-19.

This CDR3 is CSGGSTDTQYF. CDR3 sequence (DNA): TGCTCTGGCGGGAGCACAGATACGCAGTATTTT. J is TRBJ2-3 and V is TRBV29-1; maybe TRBD2 (5 bases). Germline loops: CDR1 SQVTM, CDR2 ANQGSEA. This CDR3 has 11 amino acids.

This chain links TRBV10-2 with TRBJ2-4; 11 nucleotides agree with TRBD2. This CDR3 has 14 amino acids. The trim removed 5 bases at V and 7 bases at J, leaving 4 bases unmatched. Per germline, CDR1 WSHSY and CDR2 SAAADI. The CDR3 nucleotides read TGCGCCAGCAGTATGGGACTAGCGGAGAACATTCAGTACTTC. Translating gives CASSMGLAENIQYF.